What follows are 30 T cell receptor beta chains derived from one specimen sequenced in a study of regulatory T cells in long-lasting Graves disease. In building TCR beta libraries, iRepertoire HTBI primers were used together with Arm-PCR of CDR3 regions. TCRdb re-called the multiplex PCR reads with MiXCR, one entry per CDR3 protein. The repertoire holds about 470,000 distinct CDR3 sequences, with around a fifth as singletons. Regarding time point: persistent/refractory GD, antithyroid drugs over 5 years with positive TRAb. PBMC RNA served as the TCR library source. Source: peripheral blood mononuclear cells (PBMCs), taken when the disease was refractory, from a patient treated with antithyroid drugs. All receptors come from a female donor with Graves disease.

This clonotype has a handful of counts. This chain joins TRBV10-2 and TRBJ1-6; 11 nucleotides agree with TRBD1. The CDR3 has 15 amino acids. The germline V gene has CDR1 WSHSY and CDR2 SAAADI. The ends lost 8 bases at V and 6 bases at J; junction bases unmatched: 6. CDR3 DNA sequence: TGCGCCAGCCAACTCGGGACAGGGGGTAATTCACCCCTCCACTTT. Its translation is CASQLGTGGNSPLHF.

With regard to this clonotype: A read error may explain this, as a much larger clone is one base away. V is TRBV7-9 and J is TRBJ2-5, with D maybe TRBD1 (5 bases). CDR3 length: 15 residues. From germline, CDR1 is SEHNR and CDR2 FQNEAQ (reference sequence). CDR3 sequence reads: CASRRTRNSEETQYF. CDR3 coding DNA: TGTGCTAGCAGAAGGACAAGGAATTCGGAGGAGACCCAGTACTTC.

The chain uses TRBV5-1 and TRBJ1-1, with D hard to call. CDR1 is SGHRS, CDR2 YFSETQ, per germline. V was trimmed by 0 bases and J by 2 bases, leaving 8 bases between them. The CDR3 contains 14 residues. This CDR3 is CASSLALANTEAFF. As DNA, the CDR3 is TGCGCCAGCAGCTTGGCCTTAGCTAACACTGAAGCTTTCTTT.

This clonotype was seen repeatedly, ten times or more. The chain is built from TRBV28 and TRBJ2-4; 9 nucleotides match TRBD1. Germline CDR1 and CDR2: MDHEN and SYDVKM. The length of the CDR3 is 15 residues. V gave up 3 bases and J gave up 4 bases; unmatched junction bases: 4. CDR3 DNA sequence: TGTGCCAGCAGTTTCCCGGACAGGGGTAAAAACATTCAGTACTTC. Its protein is CASSFPDRGKNIQYF. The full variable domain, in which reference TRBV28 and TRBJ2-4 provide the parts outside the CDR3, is DVKVTQSSRYLVKRTGEKVFLECVQDMDHENMFWYRQDPGLGLRLIYFSYDVKMKEKGDIPEGYSVSREKKERFSLILESASTNQTSMYLCASSFPDRGKNIQYFGAGTRLSVL.

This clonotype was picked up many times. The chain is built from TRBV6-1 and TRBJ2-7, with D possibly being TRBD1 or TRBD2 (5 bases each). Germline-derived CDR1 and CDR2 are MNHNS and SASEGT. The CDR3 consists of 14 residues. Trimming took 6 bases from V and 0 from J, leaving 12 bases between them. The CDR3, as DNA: TGTGCCAGCAGCTGGGACGCGACCTCCTACGAGCAGTACTTC. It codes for CASSWDATSYEQYF.

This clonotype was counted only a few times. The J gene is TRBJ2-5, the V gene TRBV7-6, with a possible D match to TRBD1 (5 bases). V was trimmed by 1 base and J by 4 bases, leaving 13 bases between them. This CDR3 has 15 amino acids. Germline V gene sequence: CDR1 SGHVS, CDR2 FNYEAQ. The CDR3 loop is CASSLGRGDRETQYF. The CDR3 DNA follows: TGTGCCAGCAGCTTAGGACGCGGAGACAGAGAGACCCAGTACTTC.

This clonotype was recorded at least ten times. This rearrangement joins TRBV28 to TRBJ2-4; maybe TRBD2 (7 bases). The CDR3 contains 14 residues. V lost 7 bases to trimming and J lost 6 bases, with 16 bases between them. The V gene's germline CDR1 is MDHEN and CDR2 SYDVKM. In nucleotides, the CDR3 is TGTGCCAGCACCATTGCGAGGGGGGGAAACATTCAGTACTTC. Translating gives CASTIARGGNIQYF.

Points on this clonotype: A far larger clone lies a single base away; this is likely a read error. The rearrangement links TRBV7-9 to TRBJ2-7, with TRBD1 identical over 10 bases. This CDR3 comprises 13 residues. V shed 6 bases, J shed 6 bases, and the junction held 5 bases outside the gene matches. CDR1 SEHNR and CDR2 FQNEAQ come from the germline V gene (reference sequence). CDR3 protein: CASSPGQGREQYF. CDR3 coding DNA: TGTGCCAGCAGTCCGGGACAGGGGCGCGAGCAGTACTTC.

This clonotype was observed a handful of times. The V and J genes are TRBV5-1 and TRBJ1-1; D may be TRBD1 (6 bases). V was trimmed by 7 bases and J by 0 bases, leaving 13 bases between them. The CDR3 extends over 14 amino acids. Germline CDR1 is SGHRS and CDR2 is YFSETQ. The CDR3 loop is CASYNRELNTEAFF. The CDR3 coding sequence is TGCGCCAGCTATAACAGGGAATTGAACACTGAAGCTTTCTTT.

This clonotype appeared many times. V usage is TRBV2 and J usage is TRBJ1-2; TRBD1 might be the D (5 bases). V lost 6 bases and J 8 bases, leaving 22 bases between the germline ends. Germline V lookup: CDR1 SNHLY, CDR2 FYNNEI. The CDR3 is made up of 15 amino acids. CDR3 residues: CASRDGTPGERGYTF. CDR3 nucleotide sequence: TGTGCCAGCAGGGATGGGACGCCGGGCGAGAGGGGCTACACCTTC.

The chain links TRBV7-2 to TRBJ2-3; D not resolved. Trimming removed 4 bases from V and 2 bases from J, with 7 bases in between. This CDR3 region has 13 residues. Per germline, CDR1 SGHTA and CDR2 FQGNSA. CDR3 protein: CASSSTLTDTQYF. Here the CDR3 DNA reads TGTGCCAGCAGCTCGACACTCACAGATACGCAGTATTTT.

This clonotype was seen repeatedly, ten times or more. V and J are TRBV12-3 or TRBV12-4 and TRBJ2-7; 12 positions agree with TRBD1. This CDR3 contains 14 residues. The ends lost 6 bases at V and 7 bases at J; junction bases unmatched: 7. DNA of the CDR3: TGTGCCAGCAGCTTCGGGACAGGGGGCCGAGAGCAGTACTTC. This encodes CASSFGTGGREQYF.

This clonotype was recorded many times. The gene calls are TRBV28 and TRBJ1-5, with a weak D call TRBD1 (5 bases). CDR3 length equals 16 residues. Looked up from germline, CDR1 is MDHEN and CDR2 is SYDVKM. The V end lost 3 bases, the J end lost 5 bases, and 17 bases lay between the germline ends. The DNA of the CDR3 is TGTGCCAGCAGTTTTATAGGACAAGGCGAGGATCAGCCCCAGCATTTT. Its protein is CASSFIGQGEDQPQHF.

This chain's CDR3 is CASSSSGGGSNTEAFF. The CDR3 DNA sequence: TGTGCCAGCAGCTCTTCAGGGGGCGGGAGTAACACTGAAGCTTTCTTT. This chain links TRBV7-9 with TRBJ1-1; 8 bases align to TRBD1. This CDR3 comprises 16 residues. Germline CDR1 SEHNR, CDR2 FQNEAQ (reference sequence). J gave up 2 bases and V 4 bases, and 9 bases lay outside the gene matches.

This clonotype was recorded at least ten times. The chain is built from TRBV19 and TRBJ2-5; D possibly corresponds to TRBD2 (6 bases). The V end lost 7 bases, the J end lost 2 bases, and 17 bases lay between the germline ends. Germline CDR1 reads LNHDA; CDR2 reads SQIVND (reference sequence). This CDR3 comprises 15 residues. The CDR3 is CASTVGSGIQETQYF. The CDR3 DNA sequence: TGTGCCAGTACTGTAGGTAGCGGTATTCAAGAGACCCAGTACTTC.

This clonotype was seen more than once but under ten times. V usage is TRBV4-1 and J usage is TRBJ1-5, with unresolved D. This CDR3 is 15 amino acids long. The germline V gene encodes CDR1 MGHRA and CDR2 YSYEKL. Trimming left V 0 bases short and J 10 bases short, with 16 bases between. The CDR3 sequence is CASSQEEGADRPQHF. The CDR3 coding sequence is TGCGCCAGCAGCCAAGAAGAAGGAGCTGACCGCCCCCAGCATTTT.

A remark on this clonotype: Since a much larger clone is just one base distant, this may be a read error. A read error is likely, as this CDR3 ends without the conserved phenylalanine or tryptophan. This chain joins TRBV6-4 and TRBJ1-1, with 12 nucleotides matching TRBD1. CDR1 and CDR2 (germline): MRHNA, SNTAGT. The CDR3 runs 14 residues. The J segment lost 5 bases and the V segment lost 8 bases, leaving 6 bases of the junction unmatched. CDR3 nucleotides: TGTGCCAGCTCGGGACAGGGGGCGGGTACTGAAGCTTTCATT. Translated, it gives CASSGQGAGTEAFI.

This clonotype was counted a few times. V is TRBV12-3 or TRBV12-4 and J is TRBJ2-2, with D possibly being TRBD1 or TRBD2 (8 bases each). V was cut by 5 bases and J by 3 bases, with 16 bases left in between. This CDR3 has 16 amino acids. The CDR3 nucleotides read TGTGCCAGCAGTGGAGGACAGGGACTAGACACCGGGGAGCTGTTTTTT. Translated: CASSGGQGLDTGELFF.

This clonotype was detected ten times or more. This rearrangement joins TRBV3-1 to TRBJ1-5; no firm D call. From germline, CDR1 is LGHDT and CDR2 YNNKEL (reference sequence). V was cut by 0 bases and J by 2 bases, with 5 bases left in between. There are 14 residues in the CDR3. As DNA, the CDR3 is TGTGCCAGCAGCCAAGATGGGCGCAATCAGCCCCAGCATTTT. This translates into CASSQDGRNQPQHF.

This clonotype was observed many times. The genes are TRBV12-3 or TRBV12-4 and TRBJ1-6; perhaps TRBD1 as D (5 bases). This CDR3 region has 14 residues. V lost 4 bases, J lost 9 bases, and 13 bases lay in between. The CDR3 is CASSWQGGGSPLHF. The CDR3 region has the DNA TGTGCCAGCAGTTGGCAGGGAGGTGGTTCACCCCTCCACTTT.

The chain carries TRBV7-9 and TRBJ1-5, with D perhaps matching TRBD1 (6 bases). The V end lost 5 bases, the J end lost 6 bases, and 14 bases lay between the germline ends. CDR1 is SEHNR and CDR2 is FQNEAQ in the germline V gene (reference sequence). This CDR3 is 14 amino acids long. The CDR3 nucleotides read TGTGCCAGCAGCCCAACAGGGACCGCTCAGCCCCAGCATTTT. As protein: CASSPTGTAQPQHF.

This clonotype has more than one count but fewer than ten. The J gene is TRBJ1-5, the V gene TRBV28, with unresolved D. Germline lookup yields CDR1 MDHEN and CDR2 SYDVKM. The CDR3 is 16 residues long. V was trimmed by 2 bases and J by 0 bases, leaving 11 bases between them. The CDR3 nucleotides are TGTGCCAGCAGTTTAGACACAGAATATAGCAATCAGCCCCAGCATTTT. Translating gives CASSLDTEYSNQPQHF.

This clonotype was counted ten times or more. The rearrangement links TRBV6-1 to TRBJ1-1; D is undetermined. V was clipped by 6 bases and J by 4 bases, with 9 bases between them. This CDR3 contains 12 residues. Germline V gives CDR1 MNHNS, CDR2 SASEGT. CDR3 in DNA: TGTGCCAGCAGCGCGTACGGCACTGAAGCTTTCTTT. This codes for CASSAYGTEAFF.

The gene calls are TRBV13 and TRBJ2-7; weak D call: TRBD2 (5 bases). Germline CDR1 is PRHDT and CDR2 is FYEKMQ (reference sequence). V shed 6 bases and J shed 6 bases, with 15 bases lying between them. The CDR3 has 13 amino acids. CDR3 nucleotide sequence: TGTGCCAGCAGTCCGAAACTAGTCGCCGAGCAGTACTTC. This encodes CASSPKLVAEQYF.

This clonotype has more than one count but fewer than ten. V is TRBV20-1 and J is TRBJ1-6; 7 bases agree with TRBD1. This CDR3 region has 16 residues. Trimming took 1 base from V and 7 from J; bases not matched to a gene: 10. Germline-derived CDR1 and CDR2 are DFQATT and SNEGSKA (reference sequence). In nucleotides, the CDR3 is TGCAGTGCTAGAGGGCTCGGGACAGCTTTAAATTCACCCCTCCACTTT. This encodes CSARGLGTALNSPLHF.

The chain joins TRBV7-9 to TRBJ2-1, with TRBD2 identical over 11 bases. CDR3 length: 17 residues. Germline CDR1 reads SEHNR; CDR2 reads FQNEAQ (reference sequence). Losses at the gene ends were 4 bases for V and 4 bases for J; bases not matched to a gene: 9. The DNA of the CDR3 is TGTGCCAGCAGCTCCTTAGCGGGGGGGCGTTTGTACAATGAGCAGTTCTTC. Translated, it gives CASSSLAGGRLYNEQFF.

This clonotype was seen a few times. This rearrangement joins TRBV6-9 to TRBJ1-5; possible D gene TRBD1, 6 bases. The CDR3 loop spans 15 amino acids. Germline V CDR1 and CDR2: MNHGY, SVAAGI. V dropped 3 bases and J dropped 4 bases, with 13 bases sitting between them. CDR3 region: CASSYGMGTNQPQHF. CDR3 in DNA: TGTGCCAGCAGTTACGGTATGGGGACAAATCAGCCCCAGCATTTT.

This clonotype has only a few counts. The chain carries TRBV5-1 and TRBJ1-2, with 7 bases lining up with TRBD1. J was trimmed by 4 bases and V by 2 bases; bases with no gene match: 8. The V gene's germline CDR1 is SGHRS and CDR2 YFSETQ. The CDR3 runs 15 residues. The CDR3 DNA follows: TGCGCCAGCAGCTTAAGCGAGACAGGGACCTATGGCTACACCTTC. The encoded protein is CASSLSETGTYGYTF.

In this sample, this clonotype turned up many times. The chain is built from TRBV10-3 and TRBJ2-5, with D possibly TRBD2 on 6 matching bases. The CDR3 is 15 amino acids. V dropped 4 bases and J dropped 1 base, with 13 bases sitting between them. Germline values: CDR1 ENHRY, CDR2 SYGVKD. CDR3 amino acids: CAISASEGIQETQYF. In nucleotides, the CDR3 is TGTGCCATCAGTGCTTCGGAGGGCATCCAAGAGACCCAGTACTTC.

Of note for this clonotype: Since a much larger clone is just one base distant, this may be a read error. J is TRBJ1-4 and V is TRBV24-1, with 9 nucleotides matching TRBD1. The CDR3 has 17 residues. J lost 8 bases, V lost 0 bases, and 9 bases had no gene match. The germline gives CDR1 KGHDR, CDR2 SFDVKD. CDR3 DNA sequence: TGTGCCACCAGTGATTTGAGGGACAGGGCATTTAGAGAAAAACTGTTTTTT. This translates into CATSDLRDRAFREKLFF.